This record covers a single T cell receptor beta chain. The data were produced by immunoSEQ multiplex PCR, yet TCRdb's version contains in-frame clones alone and is incomplete. The sample shows 73,000 or so clones, approximately 85% of them seen only once. This sample was taken from a study of OX40 agonist ivuxolimab in advanced cancers. Study-level background: Averaging about 60 years in age, with a range of about 23 to 80, the cohort was approximately 83% male.

It was autoimmune disease history or systemic immunosuppression that excluded patients. V lost 5 bases to trimming and J lost 4 bases, with 9 bases between them. Germline-derived CDR1 and CDR2 are MRHNA and SNTAGT. The CDR3 length is 14 residues. The sample was CD4+ or CD8+ T cells sorted from blood, taken in a trial of the OX40 agonist ivuxolimab. The rearrangement joins TRBV6-4 to TRBJ2-6, with D uncertain. This clonotype was sampled from an adult with an advanced solid tumor such as melanoma, head and neck, liver or kidney cancer. CDR3 sequence reads: CASSPFSGANVLTF. The CDR3 bases are TGTGCCAGCAGTCCCTTTTCCGGGGCCAACGTCCTGACTTTC.